This TCR beta chain was obtained from a study of sequential checkpoint blockade in melanoma. Study-wide context: TCRβ was sequenced from DNA of 91 pretreatment tumors. General study results and limits: In arm A, pretreatment tumor clonality was associated with response.

As concerns this clone: The target antigen is unknown.

Specified treatment: randomized to nivolumab then ipilimumab (arm A) or the reverse (arm B). Profiled with immunoSEQ multiplex PCR; TCRdb holds only in-frame clones, not every one. The sample holds around 9,000 clones; 25% to 30% are singletons and the top ten take 20%. Germline V gene lookup returns CDR1 LNHDA and CDR2 SQIVND (reference sequence). This CDR3 has 16 residues. Trimming removed 7 bases at V and 9 bases at J, with 25 bases between. The clonotype comes from a human donor with melanoma. Sequencing was performed on tumor tissue (inferred from file names), taken from a patient given nivolumab and ipilimumab in sequence. The chain carries TRBV19 and TRBJ2-1, with D perhaps matching TRBD2 (6 bases). This CDR3 is CASILNPGRSVGEQFF. The CDR3 nucleotides are TGTGCCAGTATCCTCAACCCAGGGAGGTCCGTCGGTGAGCAGTTCTTC.